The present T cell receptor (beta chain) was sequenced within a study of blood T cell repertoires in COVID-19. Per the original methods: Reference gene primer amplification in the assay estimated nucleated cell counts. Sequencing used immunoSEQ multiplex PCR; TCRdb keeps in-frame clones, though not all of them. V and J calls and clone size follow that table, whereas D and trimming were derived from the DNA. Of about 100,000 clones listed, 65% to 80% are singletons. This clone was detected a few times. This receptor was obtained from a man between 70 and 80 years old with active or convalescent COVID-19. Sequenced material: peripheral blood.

For the CDR3, the DNA is TGTGCCACCAGTGATCCAAAAAGGGGGACAGGTAATGAAAAACTGTTTTTT. Protein: CATSDPKRGTGNEKLFF. The chain couples TRBV24-1 to TRBJ1-4, with 8 positions matching TRBD1. This CDR3 comprises 17 residues. After removal of 3 bases from V and 4 bases from J, the junction contained 9 bases not matched to a gene. Looked up from germline, CDR1 is KGHDR and CDR2 is SFDVKD.